These T cell receptor beta chains were read from a single sample in a study of cytomegalovirus exposure and HLA in healthy donors. TCRdb's table, derived via immunoSEQ multiplex PCR, lists solely in-frame clones and lacks some. This sample has about 130,000 clones, with approximately 94% found just once. The sequenced material came from PBMCs. These receptors were collected from a man younger than 30 in good health and CMV-seronegative. Both conserved end residues are part of each CDR3. D genes are given only for firm matches. Clone size is given for some rows only: seen once, a few or many times, or a class if the clone is expanded.

abundance: -; v_gene: TRBV13; j_gene: TRBJ2-3; d_gene: TRBD2; CDR3nt: TGTGCCAGCAGCTTAGGGACTAGCGCGGATACGCAGTATTTT; CDR3aa: CASSLGTSADTQYF
abundance: -; v_gene: TRBV7-3; j_gene: TRBJ2-7; d_gene: -; CDR3nt: TGTGCCAGCAGCCCCCCGAGTAACGAGCAGTACTTC; CDR3aa: CASSPPSNEQYF
abundance: -; v_gene: TRBV2; j_gene: TRBJ1-2; d_gene: -; CDR3nt: TGTGCCAGCACCTTAGGACTCTATGGCTACACCTTC; CDR3aa: CASTLGLYGYTF
abundance: -; v_gene: TRBV6-1; j_gene: TRBJ2-5; d_gene: TRBD1; CDR3nt: TGTGCCAGCAGTGCCGGGGACAGGGGGGAGACCCAGTACTTC; CDR3aa: CASSAGDRGETQYF
abundance: -; v_gene: TRBV29-1; j_gene: TRBJ2-3; d_gene: -; CDR3nt: TGCAGCGGCAGGGTGGGCACAGATACGCAGTATTTT; CDR3aa: CSGRVGTDTQYF
abundance: -; v_gene: TRBV5-1; j_gene: TRBJ2-1; d_gene: TRBD2; CDR3nt: TGCGCCAGCAGCTCGGGACTAGCGGGAAGTGAGCAGTTCTTC; CDR3aa: CASSSGLAGSEQFF
abundance: -; v_gene: TRBV30; j_gene: TRBJ2-1; d_gene: TRBD2; CDR3nt: TGTGCCTGGAACCTACTAGCGGGAGGAAATGAGCAGTTCTTC; CDR3aa: CAWNLLAGGNEQFF
abundance: -; v_gene: TRBV7-9; j_gene: TRBJ1-1; d_gene: TRBD1; CDR3nt: TGTGCCAGCAGCTCTAAGACAGGGTACACAACTGAAGCTTTCTTT; CDR3aa: CASSSKTGYTTEAFF
abundance: -; v_gene: TRBV11-2; j_gene: TRBJ2-7; d_gene: TRBD2; CDR3nt: TGTGCCAGCAGCTTAGGACTAGCGGGAGGGCCAACCGACGAGCAGTACTTC; CDR3aa: CASSLGLAGGPTDEQYF
abundance: -; v_gene: TRBV14; j_gene: TRBJ2-7; d_gene: -; CDR3nt: TGTGCCAGCAGCCAGGTTTTAACCGGACAGCCCTACTACGAGCAGTACTTC; CDR3aa: CASSQVLTGQPYYEQYF
abundance: -; v_gene: TRBV4-3; j_gene: TRBJ2-3; d_gene: TRBD2; CDR3nt: TGCGCCAGCAGCCCGTCTAGCGGGAGGGCCAGAGATACGCAGTATTTT; CDR3aa: CASSPSSGRARDTQYF
abundance: -; v_gene: TRBV7-8; j_gene: TRBJ2-3; d_gene: -; CDR3nt: TGTGCCAGCAGCCCTCAGACAGATACGCAGTATTTT; CDR3aa: CASSPQTDTQYF
abundance: -; v_gene: TRBV4-2; j_gene: TRBJ2-3; d_gene: TRBD2; CDR3nt: TGTGCCAGCAGCCAAGTGGGCGGGGGGGTCACAGATACGCAGTATTTT; CDR3aa: CASSQVGGGVTDTQYF
abundance: -; v_gene: TRBV6-6; j_gene: TRBJ1-3; d_gene: TRBD1; CDR3nt: TGTGCCAGCAGTTACTTATATGACAGGGGTCAGAAAGCCATATATTTT; CDR3aa: CASSYLYDRGQKAIYF
abundance: once; v_gene: TRBV7-9; j_gene: TRBJ2-4; d_gene: TRBD2; CDR3nt: TGTGCCAGCAGCTTAGGCGGGGGGTCTAAAAACATTCAGTACTTC; CDR3aa: CASSLGGGSKNIQYF
abundance: -; v_gene: TRBV5-5; j_gene: TRBJ2-3; d_gene: TRBD2; CDR3nt: TGTGCCAGCAGCTGGACCGGGACTAGAACAGATACGCAGTATTTT; CDR3aa: CASSWTGTRTDTQYF
abundance: once; v_gene: TRBV15; j_gene: TRBJ2-7; d_gene: TRBD2; CDR3nt: TGTGCCACCAGCAGAGAGGGCGGGAGCTCCTACGAGCAGTACTTC; CDR3aa: CATSREGGSSYEQYF
abundance: once; v_gene: TRBV28; j_gene: TRBJ1-4; d_gene: -; CDR3nt: TGTGCCAGCAGTTTTGGGGGCGGTTTTGGTAATGAAAAACTGTTTTTT; CDR3aa: CASSFGGGFGNEKLFF
abundance: -; v_gene: TRBV29-1; j_gene: TRBJ2-1; d_gene: -; CDR3nt: TGCAGCGTTGGGTCCACAGGGTACGAGCAGTTCTTC; CDR3aa: CSVGSTGYEQFF
abundance: -; v_gene: TRBV5-5; j_gene: TRBJ2-7; d_gene: TRBD2; CDR3nt: TGTGCCAGCAGCCCGCCACTAGCGGGTAGCTACGAGCAGTACTTC; CDR3aa: CASSPPLAGSYEQYF
abundance: -; v_gene: TRBV7-9; j_gene: TRBJ1-2; d_gene: TRBD1; CDR3nt: TGTGCCAGCAGTTGGGCCGGGACAGGGCCTAACTATGGCTACACCTTC; CDR3aa: CASSWAGTGPNYGYTF
abundance: -; v_gene: TRBV4-3; j_gene: TRBJ2-7; d_gene: TRBD1; CDR3nt: TGCGCCAGCAGCCAAGGGACAGGGGACGAGCAGTACTTC; CDR3aa: CASSQGTGDEQYF
abundance: -; v_gene: TRBV11-2; j_gene: TRBJ2-1; d_gene: TRBD1; CDR3nt: TGTGCCAGCAGCCTACAGGGGGCGAATGAGCAGTTCTTC; CDR3aa: CASSLQGANEQFF
abundance: -; v_gene: TRBV27; j_gene: TRBJ2-7; d_gene: -; CDR3nt: TGTGCCAGCAGTTCCTCGGCGGTGGGAGCCCACGAGCAGTACTTC; CDR3aa: CASSSSAVGAHEQYF
abundance: -; v_gene: TRBV28; j_gene: TRBJ1-2; d_gene: TRBD1; CDR3nt: TGTGCCAGCACCGATAGACAGGGAGCAAACCATGGCTACACCTTC; CDR3aa: CASTDRQGANHGYTF
abundance: -; v_gene: TRBV6-4; j_gene: TRBJ2-2; d_gene: TRBD2; CDR3nt: TGTGCCAGCCGGACTAGCGGGAACACCGGGGAGCTGTTTTTT; CDR3aa: CASRTSGNTGELFF
abundance: -; v_gene: TRBV6-5; j_gene: TRBJ1-1; d_gene: TRBD1; CDR3nt: TGTGCCAGCAAACCGACAGGGAGGACTGAAGCTTTCTTT; CDR3aa: CASKPTGRTEAFF
abundance: -; v_gene: TRBV11-3; j_gene: TRBJ2-1; d_gene: -; CDR3nt: TGTGCCAGCAGCACCGGGACTCCAATGCAGTTCTTC; CDR3aa: CASSTGTPMQFF
abundance: -; v_gene: TRBV28; j_gene: TRBJ1-5; d_gene: -; CDR3nt: TGTGCCAGCAGTTCCTCCGGGGGGGGACTCCATCAGCCCCAGCATTTT; CDR3aa: CASSSSGGGLHQPQHF
abundance: -; v_gene: TRBV25-1; j_gene: TRBJ2-3; d_gene: TRBD2; CDR3nt: TGTGCCAGCAGTGAATACGGGACTAGCGGGAGGGCCGAGGATACGCAGTATTTT; CDR3aa: CASSEYGTSGRAEDTQYF
abundance: once; v_gene: TRBV28; j_gene: TRBJ2-1; d_gene: TRBD1; CDR3nt: TGTGCCAGCAGTCTGAGACAGGGGGGGCAGTTCTTC; CDR3aa: CASSLRQGGQFF
abundance: -; v_gene: TRBV5-4; j_gene: TRBJ2-3; d_gene: -; CDR3nt: TGTGCCAGCAGCTGGTTAGCGGACTTGAGCACAGATACGCAGTATTTT; CDR3aa: CASSWLADLSTDTQYF
abundance: -; v_gene: TRBV30; j_gene: TRBJ2-7; d_gene: -; CDR3nt: TGTGCCTCCCCAAGATTGGGGGCCCCCTACGAGCAGTACTTC; CDR3aa: CASPRLGAPYEQYF
abundance: -; v_gene: TRBV5-8; j_gene: TRBJ2-7; d_gene: -; CDR3nt: TGTGCCAGCAGCCCCGGAGGGACAGCCACCTACGAGCAGTACTTC; CDR3aa: CASSPGGTATYEQYF